This TCR beta chain stems from a study of CD4 T cell repertoires in COVID-19. Study conclusions and caveats: Sharing of several most expanded SARS-CoV-2-reactive clonotypes across memory subsets suggested intraclonal diversification. In SARS-CoV and/or HKU1 spike cultures, between roughly 6 and 26% of SARS-CoV-2 clonotypes reappeared.

As regards this clone: Its antigen remains unidentified.

No culture step preceded sequencing of the ex vivo isolated memory T cells. Profiling relied on immunoSEQ multiplex PCR, and the TCRdb table lists in-frame clones only, not all of them. The table lists 70,000 to 95,000 clones, about 80% of them singletons. The V gene lost 6 bases and the J gene lost 3 bases, with 12 bases spanning the gap. In germline, CDR1 is MDHEN, CDR2 SYDVKM. CDR3 length: 14 amino acids. This chain links TRBV28 with TRBJ1-5, with a tentative D call TRBD1 (5 bases). The sequenced sample was CD4+ T cells from peripheral blood, obtained after recovery from COVID-19. This clonotype originated in a human donor who had COVID-19. The CDR3 DNA is TGTGCCAGCAGGGGGGGAGGGTCCAATCAGCCCCAGCATTTT. It yields the protein CASRGGGSNQPQHF.